This T cell receptor (beta chain) was identified in a study of T cell repertoires in cytomegalovirus infection. On the study more broadly: Public TCR beta signatures marked donors with CMV infection and the matching HLA.

Of note for this clonotype: Its specificity is unknown.

Whole-study results and caveats: Public TCR beta family frequency separated CMV-and-HLA carriers, including in an independent cohort. HLA-C-restricted, CMV-specific TCR beta clonotypes were dominant ex vivo.

V lost 0 bases and J 4 bases, leaving 13 bases between the germline ends. The CDR3 loop spans 14 amino acids. Germline V gene sequence: CDR1 DFQATT, CDR2 SNEGSKA (reference sequence). TCRdb re-derived calls from the reads in MiXCR, one entry per CDR3 protein. The data contain about 180,000 distinct CDR3 sequences, approximately 18% of them singletons. Sequenced sample: CD8+ T cells from PBMCs. The chain recombines TRBV20-1 with TRBJ2-7, with D perhaps matching TRBD2 (5 bases). This sequence was found in a human donor in good health (CMV status not recorded). Some clones in this sample may be carry-over from other donors' samples. CDR3 protein: CSARDTDFLYEQYF. In DNA form, the CDR3 reads TGCAGTGCTAGAGATACGGACTTCTTGTACGAGCAGTACTTC.